The 27 T cell receptor beta chains reported below all come from one sample, sequenced in a study of T cell responses to AZD1222 COVID-19 vaccine. The data were produced by immunoSEQ multiplex PCR, yet TCRdb's version contains in-frame clones alone and is incomplete. The sample gives about 110,000 clones, about 90% of which show up once; less than 8.5% is in the top ten. This specimen was peripheral blood, taken on day 0 of AZD1222 vaccination. Receptors originate from an adult in good health.

This CDR3 is CASGAGQGYEKLFF. CDR3 coding DNA: TGCGCCAGCGGTGCGGGACAGGGCTATGAAAAACTGTTTTTT. V is TRBV5-1 and J is TRBJ1-4, with 9 positions matching TRBD1. This CDR3 spans 14 amino acids. The V and J ends lost 7 bases and 6 bases, in that order; junction bases with no gene match: 7. Germline CDR1 and CDR2: SGHRS and YFSETQ.

The V gene is TRBV2, the J gene TRBJ1-1; D unclear. Germline CDR1 SNHLY, CDR2 FYNNEI. V lost 0 bases and J lost 8, with 7 bases in between. This CDR3 is 12 amino acids long. CDR3 in DNA: TGTGCCAGCAGTGAAGCACCCGGGGAAGCTTTCTTT. Translating it yields CASSEAPGEAFF. Complete variable domain (other parts from reference TRBV2 and TRBJ1-1): EPEVTQTPSHQVTQMGQEVILRCVPISNHLYFYWYRQILGQKVEFLVSFYNNEISEKSEIFDDQFSVERPDGSNFTLKIRSTKLEDSAMYFCASSEAPGEAFFGQGTRLTVV.

J is TRBJ2-7 and V is TRBV11-2; D possibly uses TRBD1 or TRBD2 (5 bases each). Looked up from germline, CDR1 is SGHAT and CDR2 is FQNNGV. Trimming cost V 11 bases and J 4 bases, with 15 bases left between them. The CDR3 runs 12 residues. CDR3 amino acids: CAVGRGGYEQYF. Here the CDR3 DNA reads TGTGCCGTGGGACGGGGTGGTTACGAGCAGTACTTC.

The rearrangement links TRBV19 to TRBJ2-6, with 9 bases fitting TRBD1. CDR1 is LNHDA, CDR2 SQIVND, per germline (reference sequence). The V and J ends lost 2 bases and 2 bases, in that order; junction bases with no gene match: 7. This CDR3 is built from 18 residues. CDR3 in amino acids: CASSISGQGIAGANVLTF. In DNA, the CDR3 is TGTGCCAGTAGTATATCCGGACAGGGGATAGCTGGGGCCAACGTCCTGACTTTC.

The chain links TRBV2 to TRBJ1-4; 9 bases are shared with TRBD1. The CDR3 runs to 14 residues. The V and J ends lost 5 bases and 8 bases, in that order; junction bases with no gene match: 6. Germline lookup yields CDR1 SNHLY and CDR2 FYNNEI. The CDR3 protein is CASSSQGAGEKLFF. CDR3 nucleotide sequence: TGTGCCAGCAGTTCACAGGGGGCAGGGGAAAAACTGTTTTTT. Based on the CDR3 plus reference TRBV2 and TRBJ1-4, the full variable domain is EPEVTQTPSHQVTQMGQEVILRCVPISNHLYFYWYRQILGQKVEFLVSFYNNEISEKSEIFDDQFSVERPDGSNFTLKIRSTKLEDSAMYFCASSSQGAGEKLFFGSGTQLSVL.

The J gene is TRBJ1-2, the V gene TRBV6-5; D is undetermined. Per germline, CDR1 MNHEY and CDR2 SVGAGI. There are 14 residues in the CDR3. Trimming removed 7 bases from V and 1 base from J, with 13 bases in between. Here the CDR3 reads CASKLTLFNYGYTF. The CDR3 DNA follows: TGTGCCAGCAAACTTACCCTCTTTAACTATGGCTACACCTTC.

A remark on this clone: Other DNA sequences in this specimen translate into the identical CDR3. The chain joins TRBV10-1 to TRBJ1-1, with D possibly matching TRBD1 (5 bases). V was trimmed by 2 bases and J by 7 bases, leaving 11 bases between them. Germline lookup yields CDR1 WNHNN and CDR2 SYGVQD (reference sequence). The CDR3 consists of 13 residues. The CDR3 DNA is TGCGCCAGCAGTGAGCGGCAGGGCAGTGAAGCTTTCTTT. It encodes CASSERQGSEAFF.

This chain joins TRBV5-1 and TRBJ2-1, with D unclear. The germline CDR1 and CDR2 sequences are SGHRS and YFSETQ. The CDR3 consists of 13 residues. The V end was cut by 0 bases, the J end by 6 bases, with 7 bases between. CDR3 nucleotide sequence: TGCGCCAGCAGCTTGGCAGGCACCAATGAGCAGTTCTTC. Its translation: CASSLAGTNEQFF.

The chain carries TRBV3-1 (or the pseudogene TRBV3-2) and TRBJ2-5, with 8 bases identical to TRBD2. After removal of 0 bases from V and 5 bases from J, the junction contained 5 bases not matched to a gene. The CDR3 contains 15 residues. Germline lookup yields CDR1 LGHDT and CDR2 YNNKEL (reference sequence). CDR3 amino acids: CASSQEAGGAETQYF. CDR3 bases: TGTGCCAGCAGCCAAGAGGCCGGGGGGGCGGAGACCCAGTACTTC.

The chain combines TRBV19 with TRBJ1-1; D may be TRBD1 (6 bases). In germline, CDR1 is LNHDA, CDR2 SQIVND (reference sequence). CDR3 length: 14 residues. Trimming left V 2 bases short and J 3 bases short, with 10 bases between. The CDR3 sequence: CASSIQGTYTEAFF. The CDR3 coding sequence is TGTGCCAGTAGTATACAGGGGACCTACACTGAAGCTTTCTTT.

J is TRBJ1-2 and V is TRBV30; D is ambiguous. The V end lost 4 bases, the J end lost 4 bases, and 13 bases lay between the germline ends. This CDR3 is 13 amino acids long. Looked up from germline, CDR1 is GTSNPN and CDR2 is SVGIG (reference sequence). CDR3 DNA sequence: TGTGCCTGGACTGCGCAAACCGTCTATGGCTACACCTTC. This translates into CAWTAQTVYGYTF.

With respect to this clone: Because the CDR3's place on the DNA is in doubt, the DNA is left out and the CDR3 is given as listed by TCRdb. The gene calls are TRBV28 and TRBJ1-1. CDR1 and CDR2 from the germline V gene are MDHEN and SYDVKM. The CDR3 is 11 residues long, ends included. The CDR3 reads CASSFLEKAFF.

J is TRBJ1-2 and V is TRBV5-5, with D uncertain. The CDR3 is 15 amino acids. CDR1 is SGHKS and CDR2 is YYEKEE in the germline V gene (reference sequence). Trimming took 0 bases from V and 4 from J, leaving 13 bases between them. CDR3 protein: CASSLAYQDFYGYTF. In DNA form, the CDR3 reads TGTGCCAGCAGCTTGGCCTATCAGGACTTCTATGGCTACACCTTC.

This sequence joins TRBV19 and TRBJ1-1; D ambiguous. Trimming stripped 2 bases from V and 3 bases from J, with 13 bases between. Germline assignment: CDR1 LNHDA and CDR2 SQIVND (reference sequence). The CDR3 is 15 amino acids. The DNA for the CDR3 is TGTGCCAGTAGTATAAACGGGCGACCTTACACTGAAGCTTTCTTT. Its protein is CASSINGRPYTEAFF. Drawing the rest from reference TRBV19 and TRBJ1-1, the complete variable domain is DGGITQSPKYLFRKEGQNVTLSCEQNLNHDAMYWYRQDPGQGLRLIYYSQIVNDFQKGDIAEGYSVSREKKESFPLTVTSAQKNPTAFYLCASSINGRPYTEAFFGQGTRLTVV.

The chain has TRBV4-2 and TRBJ2-7; TRBD2 matches at 8 bases. After removal of 1 base from V and 3 bases from J, the junction contained 5 bases not matched to a gene. Germline CDR1 LGHNA, CDR2 YNFKEQ. CDR3 size: 15 residues. CDR3 nucleotide sequence: TGTGCCAGCAGCCAAGGGACGGGACTAGACTACGAGCAGTACTTC. As protein: CASSQGTGLDYEQYF.

The chain employs TRBV6-2 or TRBV6-3 and TRBJ2-4; D is possibly TRBD1 or TRBD2 (5 bases each). The CDR3 is 15 amino acids. The V end lost 0 bases, the J end lost 6 bases, and 12 bases lay between the germline ends. Germline assignment: CDR1 MNHEY and CDR2 SVGEGT. CDR3 loop: CASSYSIGTGNIQYF. The CDR3 bases are TGTGCCAGCAGTTACTCGATAGGGACCGGAAACATTCAGTACTTC.

As concerns this clone: The sample holds other DNA sequences that translate to the same CDR3. The V gene is TRBV30, the J gene TRBJ1-2; unclear D gene. The V gene's germline CDR1 is GTSNPN and CDR2 SVGIG (reference sequence). V was shortened by 1 base and J by 0 bases, with 0 bases between the two germline ends. This CDR3 is 11 amino acids long. The CDR3: CAWSANYGYTF. CDR3 nucleotides: TGTGCCTGGAGTGCTAACTATGGCTACACCTTC.

The chain couples TRBV4-3 to TRBJ1-6; D is ambiguous. This CDR3 region has 17 residues. The germline V gene encodes CDR1 LGHNA and CDR2 YSLEER. The V and J ends lost 0 bases and 7 bases respectively, with 16 bases between them. The CDR3 reads CASSQEDPRVYNSPLHF. In DNA, the CDR3 is TGCGCCAGCAGCCAAGAGGACCCTCGGGTATACAATTCACCCCTCCACTTT.

This chain connects TRBV27 to TRBJ2-7; D is perhaps TRBD1 (7 bases). The CDR3 is made up of 16 amino acids. Germline V gene data show CDR1 as MNHEY and CDR2 as SMNVEV (reference sequence). The V gene lost 6 bases and the J gene lost 4 bases, with 22 bases spanning the gap. The CDR3 spells CASSQPGAGRGYEQYF. The CDR3 coding sequence is TGTGCCAGCAGCCAGCCGGGAGCAGGCAGGGGGTACGAGCAGTACTTC.

J is TRBJ1-3 and V is TRBV2, with D perhaps TRBD1 (5 bases). V was pared by 8 bases and J by 3 bases, with 11 bases between. The CDR3 spans 13 residues. Germline V gene lookup returns CDR1 SNHLY and CDR2 FYNNEI. The CDR3 bases are TGTGCCAGCTGGGGCTCATTTGGAAACACCATATATTTT. Its translation is CASWGSFGNTIYF.

This clone was recorded only once. The chain is built from TRBV7-8 and TRBJ1-1; D unresolved. Germline V gene data show CDR1 as SGHVS and CDR2 as FQNEAQ. This CDR3 has 11 residues. Trimming took 5 bases from V and 10 from J, leaving 11 bases between them. The CDR3 DNA is TGTGCCAGCAGCCCCGGCCGGCGAGCTTTCTTT. Its translation is CASSPGRRAFF.

The rearrangement uses TRBV19 and TRBJ1-3; maybe TRBD1 (6 bases). Trimming shortened V by 7 bases and J by 3 bases, and 16 bases separated the two germline ends. CDR1 and CDR2 (germline): LNHDA, SQIVND (reference sequence). The CDR3 is 15 amino acids. CDR3 in amino acids: CASISAGEDGNTIYF. The CDR3, as DNA: TGTGCCAGTATCTCCGCAGGGGAGGATGGAAACACCATATATTTT.

This clone turned up a few times. The chain combines TRBV6-2 or TRBV6-3 with TRBJ1-2; D is possibly TRBD1 (5 bases). The CDR3 consists of 13 residues. Per germline, CDR1 MNHEY and CDR2 SVGEGT. The V gene lost 6 bases and the J gene lost 8 bases, with 16 bases spanning the gap. The CDR3 DNA reads as TGTGCCAGCAGCCGAAATACGGGGGACGGCTACACCTTC. Its translation is CASSRNTGDGYTF.

The rearrangement uses TRBV5-1 and TRBJ1-3; D is possibly TRBD1 (6 bases). Trimming shortened V by 4 bases and J by 4 bases, and 18 bases separated the two germline ends. Germline V lookup: CDR1 SGHRS, CDR2 YFSETQ. The CDR3 extends over 16 amino acids. This CDR3 reads CASSPEGDIRGNTIYF. In DNA form, the CDR3 reads TGCGCCAGCAGCCCCGAGGGGGACATCCGCGGAAACACCATATATTTT.

This rearrangement joins TRBV30 to TRBJ2-7; 11 bases align to TRBD1. CDR3 length: 15 amino acids. V dropped 0 bases and J dropped 4; count of bases not matched to a gene: 5. The V gene's germline CDR1 is GTSNPN and CDR2 SVGIG (reference sequence). In DNA, the CDR3 is TGTGCCTGGAGTGTACTAGGGGACAGGGGGTACGAGCAGTACTTC. Its protein is CAWSVLGDRGYEQYF.

The chain carries TRBV2 and TRBJ2-1; TRBD2 matches at 13 bases. This CDR3 comprises 16 residues. Looked up from germline, CDR1 is SNHLY and CDR2 is FYNNEI. Trimming at V came to 3 bases and at J to 2 bases, leaving 1 base not matched to a gene. CDR3 loop: CASSDGTSGAYNEQFF. In DNA, the CDR3 is TGTGCCAGCAGTGATGGGACTAGCGGGGCCTACAATGAGCAGTTCTTC.

The sample holds one count of this clone. This chain links TRBV11-3 with TRBJ1-1; the D is unclear. CDR1 and CDR2 (germline): SGHNT, YENEEA. The V end lost 3 bases, the J end lost 5 bases, and 10 bases lay between the germline ends. This CDR3 has 13 residues. CDR3 coding DNA: TGTGCCAGCAGCTTGGGTGTGGGGACTGAAGCTTTCTTT. It yields the protein CASSLGVGTEAFF.